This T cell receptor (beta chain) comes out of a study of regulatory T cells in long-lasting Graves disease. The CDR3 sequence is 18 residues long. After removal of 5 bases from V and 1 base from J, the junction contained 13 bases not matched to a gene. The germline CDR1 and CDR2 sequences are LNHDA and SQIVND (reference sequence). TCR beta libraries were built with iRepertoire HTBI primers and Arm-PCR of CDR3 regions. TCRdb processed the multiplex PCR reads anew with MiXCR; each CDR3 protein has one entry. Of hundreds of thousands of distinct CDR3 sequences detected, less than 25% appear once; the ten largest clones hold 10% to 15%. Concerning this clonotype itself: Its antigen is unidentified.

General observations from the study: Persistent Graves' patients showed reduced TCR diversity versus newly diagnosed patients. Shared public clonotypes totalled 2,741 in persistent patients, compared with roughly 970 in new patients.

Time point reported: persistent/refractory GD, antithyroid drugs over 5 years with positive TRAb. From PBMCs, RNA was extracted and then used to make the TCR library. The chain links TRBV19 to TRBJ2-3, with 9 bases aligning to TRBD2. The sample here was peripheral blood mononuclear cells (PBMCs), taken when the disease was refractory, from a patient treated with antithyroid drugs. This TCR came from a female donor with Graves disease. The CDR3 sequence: CASSAIFRVAGGTDTQYF. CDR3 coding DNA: TGTGCCAGTAGTGCCATATTCCGTGTAGCGGGGGGCACAGATACGCAGTATTTT.